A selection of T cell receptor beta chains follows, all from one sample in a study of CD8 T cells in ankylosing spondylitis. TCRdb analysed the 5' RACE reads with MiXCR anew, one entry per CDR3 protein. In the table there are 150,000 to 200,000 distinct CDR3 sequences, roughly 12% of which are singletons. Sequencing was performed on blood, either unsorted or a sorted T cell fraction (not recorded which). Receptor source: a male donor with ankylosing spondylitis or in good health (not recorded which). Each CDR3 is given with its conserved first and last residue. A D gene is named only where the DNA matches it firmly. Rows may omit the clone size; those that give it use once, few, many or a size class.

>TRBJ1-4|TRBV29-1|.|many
CSVGDEKLFF
TGCAGCGTGGGGGATGAAAAACTGTTTTTT
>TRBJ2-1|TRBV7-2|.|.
CASSLALSSYNEQFF
TGTGCCAGCAGCTTAGCTTTAAGCTCCTACAATGAGCAGTTCTTC
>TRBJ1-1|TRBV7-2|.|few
CASSPGMVNTEAFF
TGTGCCAGCAGTCCTGGGATGGTGAACACTGAAGCTTTCTTT
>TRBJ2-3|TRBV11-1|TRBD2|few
CASSLALAGTTDTQYF
TGTGCCAGCAGCTTAGCGCTAGCGGGGACCACAGATACGCAGTATTTT
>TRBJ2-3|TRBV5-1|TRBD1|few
CASKGTPPTGELADTQYF
TGCGCCAGCAAGGGTACTCCCCCGACAGGGGAATTGGCAGATACGCAGTATTTT
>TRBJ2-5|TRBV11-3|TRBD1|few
CASSSGQGKGETQYF
TGTGCCAGCAGCTCCGGACAGGGGAAGGGAGAGACCCAGTACTTC
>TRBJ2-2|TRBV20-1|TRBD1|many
CSAPQQGARGTGELFF
TGCAGTGCTCCCCAACAGGGGGCGCGAGGCACCGGGGAGCTGTTTTTT
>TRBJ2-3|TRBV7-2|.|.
CASSLRINTDTQYF
TGTGCCAGCAGCTTAAGGATCAACACAGATACGCAGTATTTT
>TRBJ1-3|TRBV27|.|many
CASRSIGPGNTIYF
TGTGCCAGCAGGTCGATCGGTCCTGGAAACACCATATATTTT
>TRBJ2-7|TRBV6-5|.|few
CASRDTVGEQYF
TGTGCCAGCCGGGACACCGTGGGCGAGCAGTACTTC
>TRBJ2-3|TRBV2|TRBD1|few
CASSPPGQGTDTQYF
TGTGCCAGCAGCCCTCCGGGACAGGGCACAGATACGCAGTATTTT
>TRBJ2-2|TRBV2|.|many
CASSFPGQHTGELFF
TGTGCCAGCAGTTTCCCGGGGCAGCACACCGGGGAGCTGTTTTTT
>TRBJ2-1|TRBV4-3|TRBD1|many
CASSQEGQPYNEQFF
TGCGCCAGCAGCCAAGAGGGACAGCCTTACAATGAGCAGTTCTTC
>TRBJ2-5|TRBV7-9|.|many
CASSGPLQETQYF
TGTGCCAGCAGCGGGCCCCTTCAAGAGACCCAGTACTTC
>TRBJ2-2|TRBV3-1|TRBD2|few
CASSQDTGLAGGELFF
TGTGCCAGCAGCCAAGATACCGGACTAGCGGGAGGGGAGCTGTTTTTT
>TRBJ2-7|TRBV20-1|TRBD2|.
CSARSKTSGSYEQYF
TGCAGTGCTAGATCGAAGACTAGCGGGAGCTACGAGCAGTACTTC
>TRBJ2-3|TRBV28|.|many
CASRERADTQYF
TGTGCCAGCAGAGAGCGGGCAGATACGCAGTATTTT
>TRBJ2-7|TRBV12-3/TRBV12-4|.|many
CASSRNLALEQYF
TGTGCCAGCAGCCGAAACCTAGCACTCGAGCAGTACTTC
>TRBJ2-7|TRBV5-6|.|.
CASSLSQYEQYF
TGTGCCAGCAGCTTATCCCAATACGAGCAGTACTTC
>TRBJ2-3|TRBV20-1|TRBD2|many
CSARSGGVSTDTQYF
TGCAGTGCCCGTAGCGGGGGCGTCAGCACAGATACGCAGTATTTT
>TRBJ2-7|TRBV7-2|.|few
CASSTRRTASEGEQYF
TGTGCCAGCAGCACCCGACGGACGGCATCGGAGGGGGAGCAGTACTTC
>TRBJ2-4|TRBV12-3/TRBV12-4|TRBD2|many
CASSATSGRTLAKNIQYF
TGTGCCAGCAGTGCGACTAGCGGGAGGACGTTAGCCAAAAACATTCAGTACTTC
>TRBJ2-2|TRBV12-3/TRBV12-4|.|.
CASSYPVGNTGELFF
TGTGCCAGCAGTTACCCGGTGGGAAACACCGGGGAGCTGTTTTTT
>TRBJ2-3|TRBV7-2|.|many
CASSLGTPDTQYF
TGTGCCAGCAGCTTAGGGACACCGGATACGCAGTATTTT
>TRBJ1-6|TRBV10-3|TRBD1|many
CAIRTGDNSPLHF
TGTGCCATCAGGACAGGGGATAATTCACCCCTCCACTTT
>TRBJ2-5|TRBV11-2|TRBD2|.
CASSRNGGREAQYF
TGTGCCAGCAGTCGCAACGGGGGTCGGGAGGCCCAGTACTTC